The rows below give T cell receptor beta chains drawn from one sample of a study of blood T cell repertoires in COVID-19. Clones were read by immunoSEQ multiplex PCR, and TCRdb kept only the in-frame ones, dropping some. The data show about 270,000 clones, 80% to 85% seen once. The sequenced sample was peripheral blood. Receptors originate from a woman aged 60-70 years with active or convalescent COVID-19. Each CDR3 is given with its conserved first and last residue. The D gene is left open where the match is weak. A clone size is listed for some rows: how often the clone was seen (once, few, many), or a class if it is expanded.

TRBV5-1	TRBJ2-5	NA	NA	CASSLARGGQETQYF	TGCGCCAGCAGCTTGGCAAGGGGCGGACAAGAGACCCAGTACTTC
TRBV3-1/TRBV3-2	TRBJ2-7	NA	once	CASTLRGSYEQYF	TGTGCCAGCACGCTAAGGGGGTCCTACGAGCAGTACTTC
TRBV6-5	TRBJ1-3	NA	NA	CASSYSDISGNTIYF	TGTGCCAGCAGTTACTCGGACATCTCTGGAAACACCATATATTTT
TRBV3-1/TRBV3-2	TRBJ1-4	TRBD1	NA	CASSQVGQGDEKLFF	TGTGCCAGCAGCCAAGTAGGACAGGGAGATGAAAAACTGTTTTTT
TRBV7-2	TRBJ1-5	TRBD1	NA	CASSLAGQGDQPQHF	TGTGCCAGCAGCTTAGCTGGACAGGGTGATCAGCCCCAGCATTTT
TRBV30	TRBJ1-1	NA	NA	CAWSGSRLGGTEAFF	TGTGCCTGGAGTGGCTCTCGGCTGGGGGGCACTGAAGCTTTCTTT
TRBV29-1	TRBJ1-2	NA	NA	CSVEEPQKDYGYTF	TGCAGCGTTGAAGAACCACAGAAGGACTATGGCTACACCTTC
TRBV6-1	TRBJ2-3	NA	NA	CASSEGDNTDTQYF	TGTGCCAGCAGTGAAGGAGACAACACAGATACGCAGTATTTT
TRBV4-3	TRBJ1-2	NA	NA	CASSHSVQGYTF	TGCGCCAGCAGCCATTCCGTCCAGGGCTACACCTTC
TRBV12-3/TRBV12-4	TRBJ2-4	NA	NA	CASSLTGLNIQYF	TGTGCCAGCAGTTTAACGGGACTGAACATTCAGTACTTC
TRBV11-2	TRBJ2-7	TRBD2	NA	CASSPGTSGTYEQYF	TGTGCCAGCAGCCCCGGGACTAGCGGGACCTACGAGCAGTACTTC
TRBV24-1	TRBJ1-2	TRBD1	once	CATSDLPRQGSGYTF	TGTGCCACCAGTGATTTGCCGAGACAGGGGAGTGGCTACACCTTC
TRBV27	TRBJ2-6	NA	once	CASSFRAGDYLAVGANVLTF	TGTGCCAGCAGTTTCCGAGCAGGGGACTACCTCGCGGTTGGGGCCAACGTCCTGACTTTC
TRBV19	TRBJ1-2	NA	NA	CASSIDRTSYYGYTF	TGTGCCAGTAGTATTGACAGGACTTCGTACTATGGCTACACCTTC
TRBV7-3	TRBJ2-1	TRBD1	NA	CASSPGQGDNEQFF	TGTGCCAGCTCCCCGGGACAGGGGGACAATGAGCAGTTCTTC
TRBV2	TRBJ2-7	TRBD1	once	CASSATGLEQYF	TGTGCCAGCAGTGCGACAGGGCTTGAGCAGTACTTC
TRBV6-4	TRBJ1-2	NA	once	CASSGNYGVGRNYGYTF	TGTGCCAGCAGTGGGAATTACGGAGTAGGGAGAAACTATGGCTACACCTTC
TRBV14	TRBJ1-5	NA	few	CASSQNQGGIQHF	TGTGCCAGCAGCCAGAATCAGGGTGGAATCCAGCATTTT
TRBV5-5	TRBJ2-3	NA	NA	CASTALGGPDTQYF	TGTGCCAGCACCGCGTTAGGGGGTCCAGATACGCAGTATTTT
TRBV3-1/TRBV3-2	TRBJ2-7	NA	NA	CASSQGQDHEQYF	TGTGCCAGCAGCCAAGGACAGGACCACGAGCAGTACTTC
TRBV3-1/TRBV3-2	TRBJ1-2	NA	once	CASSQGIIGGEGYTF	TGTGCCAGCAGCCAAGGTATCATCGGGGGGGAAGGCTACACCTTC
TRBV10-3	TRBJ2-1	NA	NA	CAISEGAAYNEQFF	TGTGCCATCAGTGAGGGGGCCGCCTACAATGAGCAGTTCTTC